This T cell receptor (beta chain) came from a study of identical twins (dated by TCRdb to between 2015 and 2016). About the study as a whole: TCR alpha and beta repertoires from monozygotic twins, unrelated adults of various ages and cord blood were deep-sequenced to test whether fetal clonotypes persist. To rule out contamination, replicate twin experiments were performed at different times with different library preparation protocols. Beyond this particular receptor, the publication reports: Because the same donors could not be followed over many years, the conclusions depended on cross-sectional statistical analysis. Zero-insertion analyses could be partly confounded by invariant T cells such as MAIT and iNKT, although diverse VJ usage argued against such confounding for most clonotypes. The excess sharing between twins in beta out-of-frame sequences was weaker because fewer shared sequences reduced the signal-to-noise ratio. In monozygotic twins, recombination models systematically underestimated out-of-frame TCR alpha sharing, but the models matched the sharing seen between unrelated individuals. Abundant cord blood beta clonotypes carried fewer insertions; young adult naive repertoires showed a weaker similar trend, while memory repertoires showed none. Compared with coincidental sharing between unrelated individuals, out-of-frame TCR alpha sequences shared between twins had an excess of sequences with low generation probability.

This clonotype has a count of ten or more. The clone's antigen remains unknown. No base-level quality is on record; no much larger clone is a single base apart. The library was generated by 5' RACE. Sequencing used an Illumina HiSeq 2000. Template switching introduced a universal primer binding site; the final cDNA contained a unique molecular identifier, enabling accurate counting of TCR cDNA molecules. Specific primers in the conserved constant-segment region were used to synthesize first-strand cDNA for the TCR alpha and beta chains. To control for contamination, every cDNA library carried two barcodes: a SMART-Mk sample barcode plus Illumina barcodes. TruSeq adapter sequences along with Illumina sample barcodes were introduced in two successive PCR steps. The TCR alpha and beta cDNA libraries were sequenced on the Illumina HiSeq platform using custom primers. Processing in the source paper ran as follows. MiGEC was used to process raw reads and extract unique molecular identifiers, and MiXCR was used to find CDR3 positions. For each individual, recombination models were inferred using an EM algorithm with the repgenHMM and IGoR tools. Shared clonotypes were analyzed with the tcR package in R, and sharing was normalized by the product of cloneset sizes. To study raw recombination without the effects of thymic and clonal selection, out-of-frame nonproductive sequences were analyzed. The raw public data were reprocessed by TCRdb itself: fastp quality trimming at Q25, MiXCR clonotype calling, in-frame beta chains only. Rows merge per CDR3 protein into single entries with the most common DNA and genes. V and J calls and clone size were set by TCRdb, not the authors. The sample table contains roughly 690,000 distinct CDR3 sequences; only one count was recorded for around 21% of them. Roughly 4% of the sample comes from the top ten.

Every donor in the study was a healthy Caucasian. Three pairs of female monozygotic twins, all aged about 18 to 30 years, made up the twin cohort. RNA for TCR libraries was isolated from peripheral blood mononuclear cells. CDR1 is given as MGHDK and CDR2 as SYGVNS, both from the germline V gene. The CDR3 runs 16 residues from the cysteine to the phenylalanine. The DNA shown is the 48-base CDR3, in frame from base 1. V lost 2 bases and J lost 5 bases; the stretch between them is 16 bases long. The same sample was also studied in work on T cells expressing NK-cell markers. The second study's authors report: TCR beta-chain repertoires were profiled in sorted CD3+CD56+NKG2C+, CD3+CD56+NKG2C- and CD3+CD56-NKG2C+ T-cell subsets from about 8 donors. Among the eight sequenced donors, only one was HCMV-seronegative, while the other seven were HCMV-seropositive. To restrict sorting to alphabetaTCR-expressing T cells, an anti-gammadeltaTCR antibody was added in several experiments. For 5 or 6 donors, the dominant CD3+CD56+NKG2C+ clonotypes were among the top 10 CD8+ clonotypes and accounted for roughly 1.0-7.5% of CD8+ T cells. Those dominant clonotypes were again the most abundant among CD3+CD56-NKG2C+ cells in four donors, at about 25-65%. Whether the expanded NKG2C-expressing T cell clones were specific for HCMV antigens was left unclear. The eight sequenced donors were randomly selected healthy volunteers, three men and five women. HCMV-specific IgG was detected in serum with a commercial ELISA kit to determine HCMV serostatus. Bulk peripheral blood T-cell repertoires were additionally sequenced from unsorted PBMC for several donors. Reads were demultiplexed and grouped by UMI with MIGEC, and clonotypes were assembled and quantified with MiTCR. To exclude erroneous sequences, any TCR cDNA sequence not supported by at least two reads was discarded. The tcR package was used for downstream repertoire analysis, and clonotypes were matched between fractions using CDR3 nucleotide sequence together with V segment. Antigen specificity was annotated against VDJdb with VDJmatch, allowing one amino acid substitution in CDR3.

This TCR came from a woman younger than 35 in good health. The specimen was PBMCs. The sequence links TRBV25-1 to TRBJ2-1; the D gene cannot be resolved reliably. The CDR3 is CASSEVGVSLDNEQFF. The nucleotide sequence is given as TGTGCCAGCAGTGAAGTTGGGGTCTCCTTGGACAATGAGCAGTTCTTC.